These T cell receptor beta chains were read from a single sample in a study of blood T cell repertoires in COVID-19. The assay was immunoSEQ multiplex PCR, and TCRdb's table has in-frame clones only and misses some. The sample consists of 70,000 to 95,000 clones, about four fifths of them appearing once. Sequencing input: peripheral blood. These receptors were collected from a human donor in a cohort sampled during active COVID-19. The CDR3 runs from the conserved cysteine through the conserved F or W. The D gene is left open where the match is weak. Size is omitted from some rows. Given values are once, few, many or a class for expanded clones.

D | J | size | V | DNA | CDR3
. | TRBJ2-1 | . | TRBV6-1 | TGTGCCAGCAGTGAATCGCGGTCTCTGGACAATGAGCAGTTCTTC | CASSESRSLDNEQFF
TRBD1 | TRBJ1-1 | . | TRBV7-3 | TGTGCCAGCAGCTGGACAGGAGGAATGAACACTGAAGCTTTCTTT | CASSWTGGMNTEAFF
. | TRBJ1-1 | . | TRBV28 | TGTGCCAGCATCGAAGCACGTTCCGGAGTTACCGAAGCTTTCTTT | CASIEARSGVTEAFF
. | TRBJ2-3 | . | TRBV1 | TGCACCAGCAGTCCAAAGAAAGGGGACAACACAGATACGCAGTATTTT | CTSSPKKGDNTDTQYF
TRBD1 | TRBJ1-4 | . | TRBV6-5 | TGTGCCAGCAGTTACTTGCGGGACAGGGATGAAAAACTGTTTTTT | CASSYLRDRDEKLFF
. | TRBJ1-6 | . | TRBV7-3 | TGTGCCAGCAGCTTAGTAGGGAGCGAGTCACCCCTCCACTTT | CASSLVGSESPLHF
. | TRBJ2-1 | . | TRBV7-8 | TGTGCCAGCAGCTCACCAGGGCTCTACAATGAGCAGTTCTTC | CASSSPGLYNEQFF
TRBD1 | TRBJ1-2 | . | TRBV19 | TGTGCCAGTAGCTGGACAGGGTTGAGCTACACCTTC | CASSWTGLSYTF
. | TRBJ2-1 | . | TRBV10-2 | TGCGCCAGCAGTCCGGACAATGAGCAGTTCTTC | CASSPDNEQFF
. | TRBJ1-2 | . | TRBV19 | TGTGCCACCTCGCCGGACAGCGTCTATGGCTACACCTTC | CATSPDSVYGYTF
TRBD2 | TRBJ2-5 | . | TRBV28 | TGTGCCAGCAGTCCCCGGATTATTAGCGGGGGCCTCCAAGAGACCCAGTACTTC | CASSPRIISGGLQETQYF
TRBD1 | TRBJ1-5 | . | TRBV2 | TGTGCCAGCAGTTTAGGGGACAGGGGGCTGGGTCAGCCCCAGCATTTT | CASSLGDRGLGQPQHF
. | TRBJ1-1 | . | TRBV12-3/TRBV12-4 | TGTGCCAGCAGTCGCCAGGGGTATACTGAAGCTTTCTTT | CASSRQGYTEAFF
. | TRBJ2-7 | . | TRBV20-1 | TGCAGTGCTAGTCATAGGGGGACAACCTACGAGCAGTACTTC | CSASHRGTTYEQYF
TRBD1 | TRBJ2-7 | few | TRBV6-2/TRBV6-3 | TGTGCCAGCAGCCCTTGGGGGACGGGACAGGTCTACGAGCAGTACTTC | CASSPWGTGQVYEQYF
TRBD1 | TRBJ2-7 | . | TRBV3-1/TRBV3-2 | TGTGCCAGCAGCCCCGGGACAGCTTACGAGCAGTACTTC | CASSPGTAYEQYF
. | TRBJ2-5 | . | TRBV7-3 | TGTGCCAGCAGCTTCGGTCCAGGAGAGACCCAGTACTTC | CASSFGPGETQYF
. | TRBJ2-3 | . | TRBV3-1/TRBV3-2 | TGTGCCAGCAGCCAAGGAAGACAGACGAGTCACACAGATACGCAGTATTTT | CASSQGRQTSHTDTQYF
TRBD1 | TRBJ2-1 | . | TRBV5-4 | TGTGCCAGCAGCGCGGGACAGGACTACAATGAGCAGTTCTTC | CASSAGQDYNEQFF
. | TRBJ2-1 | once | TRBV7-2 | TGTGCCAGCAGCACCTACCTCTACAATGAGCAGTTCTTC | CASSTYLYNEQFF
. | TRBJ2-5 | . | TRBV9 | TGTGCCAGCAGCGTAGCTGGAACCGGGGAGACCCAGTACTTC | CASSVAGTGETQYF
TRBD1 | TRBJ2-2 | . | TRBV11-1 | TGTGCCAGCAGCCCCCAGGGGGTGAACACCGGGGAGCTGTTTTTT | CASSPQGVNTGELFF
. | TRBJ2-1 | . | TRBV19 | TGTGCCAGTAGTATCGGACAGAACAATGAGCAGTTCTTC | CASSIGQNNEQFF
. | TRBJ2-6 | few | TRBV18 | TGTGCCAGCTCACCACCCTCGATCGGCTCTGGGGCCAACGTCCTGACTTTC | CASSPPSIGSGANVLTF
TRBD1 | TRBJ1-1 | few | TRBV29-1 | TGCAGCGTTGTGAGGGGGCGAGCTGAAGCTTTCTTT | CSVVRGRAEAFF
TRBD1 | TRBJ1-3 | . | TRBV5-1 | TGCGCCAGCAGCCCCGGGACAGGTCTAAACTCTGGAAACACCATATATTTT | CASSPGTGLNSGNTIYF
. | TRBJ1-5 | once | TRBV5-1 | TGCGCCAGCAGCTTGACAGGGAACCCTGCACAGCCCCAGCATTTT | CASSLTGNPAQPQHF
TRBD1 | TRBJ2-2 | . | TRBV30 | TGTGCCTGGAGAACAGGGGGCCCCGGGGAGCTGTTTTTT | CAWRTGGPGELFF
. | TRBJ1-2 | . | TRBV14 | TGTGCCAGCAGCCAAGTACCGGACAGAAGGTCTGGCTACACCTTC | CASSQVPDRRSGYTF
. | TRBJ1-1 | few | TRBV4-1 | TGCGCCAGCAGCCAAGATCCGGTGAACACTGAAGCTTTCTTT | CASSQDPVNTEAFF
. | TRBJ2-7 | . | TRBV14 | TGTGCCAGCAGCCGCGAGGTCGGCGTTTACGAGCAGTACTTC | CASSREVGVYEQYF
. | TRBJ2-3 | . | TRBV2 | . | CASSSSGGNTDTQYF
TRBD2 | TRBJ2-1 | . | TRBV5-1 | TGCGCCAGCAGCTTGAGTCAGGGGACTAGTCTCAATGAGCAGTTCTTC | CASSLSQGTSLNEQFF
. | TRBJ2-3 | . | TRBV18 | TGTGCCAGCTCACCCCCCCGCGGGGCGCTCACAGATACGCAGTATTTT | CASSPPRGALTDTQYF
. | TRBJ2-5 | . | TRBV5-1 | TGCGCCAGCAGCTTTAGCGTACCCCAAGAGACCCAGTACTTC | CASSFSVPQETQYF
. | TRBJ1-6 | . | TRBV11-2 | TGTGCCAGCAGCTTAGAGCCATCGAGTAATTCACCCCTCCACTTT | CASSLEPSSNSPLHF
. | TRBJ1-2 | once | TRBV5-1 | TGCGCCAGCAGCTTGGCCGGGCGCGGGGGCTACACCTTC | CASSLAGRGGYTF
. | TRBJ1-5 | . | TRBV4-2 | TGTGCCAGCAGCCTAGATGTTAGGGGGAGCAATCAGCCCCAGCATTTT | CASSLDVRGSNQPQHF
. | TRBJ2-3 | . | TRBV19 | TGTGCCAGCCGGGATCCCACAGATACGCAGTATTTT | CASRDPTDTQYF
TRBD1 | TRBJ1-5 | . | TRBV25-1 | TGTGCCAGCCGGGACAGGGGGTTGATCAATCAGCCCCAGCATTTT | CASRDRGLINQPQHF
TRBD2 | TRBJ2-3 | . | TRBV7-9 | TGTGCCAGCAGCCCCCCGGGACTAGCGGGGGTCACAGATACGCAGTATTTT | CASSPPGLAGVTDTQYF
. | TRBJ1-1 | . | TRBV30 | TGTGCCTGGAGTGAAGGGACACTGAACACTGAAGCTTTCTTT | CAWSEGTLNTEAFF
. | TRBJ1-6 | . | TRBV5-4 | TGTGCCAGCAGCTTGGTCCCTGAGTATAATTCACCCCTCCACTTT | CASSLVPEYNSPLHF
TRBD1 | TRBJ2-1 | . | TRBV5-6 | TGTGCCAGCAGCCCTAGGGACAGGACCGAGCAGTTCTTC | CASSPRDRTEQFF
TRBD1 | TRBJ2-1 | . | TRBV11-3 | TGTGCCAGCAGCTCGGGACAGTACAATGAGCAGTTCTTC | CASSSGQYNEQFF
. | TRBJ1-1 | . | TRBV11-1 | TGTGCCAGCTCGATCCAGGGAAATACTGAAGCTTTCTTT | CASSIQGNTEAFF
TRBD1 | TRBJ2-7 | . | TRBV18 | TGTGCCAGCTCACCAGGGACAGGGGGCGCATACGAGCAGTACTTC | CASSPGTGGAYEQYF
. | TRBJ1-1 | . | TRBV12-1 | TGTGCCAGCAGCCTCTCCCCGGGGATAGGTGAAGCTTTCTTT | CASSLSPGIGEAFF
. | TRBJ2-2 | . | TRBV21-1 | TGTGCCACCCCGAAGTGGACAGACCTTTATAGGTACACCGGGGAGCTGTTTTTT | CATPKWTDLYRYTGELFF
. | TRBJ2-3 | . | TRBV15 | TGTGCCACCAGCATTCTAGGGAGGGGGGTTGATACGCAGTATTTT | CATSILGRGVDTQYF
TRBD2 | TRBJ2-7 | . | TRBV5-1 | TGCGCCAGCAGCCCCCTCGGGGGGGCCCCCCGCTACGAGCAGTACTTC | CASSPLGGAPRYEQYF
. | TRBJ2-1 | . | TRBV6-1 | TGTGCCAGCAGTGAACTAGGTCAGTCCTACAATGAGCAGTTCTTC | CASSELGQSYNEQFF
TRBD1 | TRBJ1-5 | . | TRBV5-5 | TGTGCCAGCAGCAACGGACAGGGGGGGTCTCAGCCCCAGCATTTT | CASSNGQGGSQPQHF
TRBD1 | TRBJ1-2 | medium-sized | TRBV2 | TGTGCCAGCAGACAGGGGTTGGACGTTGGCTACACCTTC | CASRQGLDVGYTF
TRBD1 | TRBJ1-5 | medium-sized | TRBV18 | TGTGCCAGCTCACCGAACTTCTACACAGGGGATAGCAATCAGCCCCAGCATTTT | CASSPNFYTGDSNQPQHF
TRBD2 | TRBJ2-5 | . | TRBV9 | TGTGCCAGCAGCCCCATGGGGACTAGCGAAGAGACCCAGTACTTC | CASSPMGTSEETQYF
. | TRBJ1-4 | . | TRBV20-1 | TGCAGTGCTAGACGAGGTGAAAAACTGTTTTTT | CSARRGEKLFF
TRBD1 | TRBJ2-7 | . | TRBV6-5 | TGTGCCAGCAGTCGACAGGGCCTAAACGAGCAGTATTTC | CASSRQGLNEQYF
. | TRBJ2-7 | . | TRBV6-1 | TGTGCCAGCAGTGAAGGTAACACCCTGGAGCAGTACTTC | CASSEGNTLEQYF
. | TRBJ1-6 | . | TRBV7-3 | TGTAACCACAGCTTTAATTCACCCCTCCACTTT | CNHSFNSPLHF